Sequencing of this T cell receptor beta chain was carried out in a study of CD8 T cells in Susac syndrome. It was with random hexamers that about 0.45 to 1 ug RNA was reverse transcribed. Across 54 Vbeta and 13 Jbeta, TCR beta CDR3 was amplified with immunoSEQ multiplex PCR. From the immunoSEQ multiplex PCR reads, TCRdb called clonotypes with MiXCR, one entry per CDR3 protein. Here the sample spans a few hundred thousand distinct CDR3 sequences, almost 85% being singletons. On this clonotype itself: Its antigen is undetermined.

The multiple sclerosis controls, all treatment-naive patients, had relapsing-remitting disease that was stable or active. Study-level points and caveats: By the study's own acknowledgment, its TCR sequencing and HLA analysis included relatively few individuals.

The ends were cut back, 4 bases at V and 0 bases at J, with 14 bases in the middle. The CDR3 loop spans 15 amino acids. Per germline, CDR1 SGHTS and CDR2 YDEGEE. The receptor's source is a human donor with multiple sclerosis. The rearrangement uses TRBV5-8 and TRBJ2-7; perhaps TRBD2 as D (6 bases). Specimen: CD8+ T cells from PBMCs. The CDR3 here is CASSPRERYSYEQYF. Written as DNA, the CDR3 is TGTGCCAGCAGCCCCCGGGAGCGGTACTCCTACGAGCAGTACTTC. Full variable domain (rest looked up from reference TRBV5-8 and TRBJ2-7): EAGVTQSPTHLIKTRGQQATLRCSPISGHTSVYWYQQALGLGLQFLLWYDEGEERNRGNFPPRFSGRQFPNYSSELNVNALELEDSALYLCASSPRERYSYEQYFGPGTRLTVT.